The clone carrying this T cell receptor (beta chain) was picked up one time. Its cognate antigen is unknown. The CDR3 consists of 13 residues. CDR1 SGHRS and CDR2 YFSETQ come from the germline V gene. The ends lost 7 bases at V and 0 bases at J; junction bases unmatched: 2. These data originate in a study of CD8 T cells in Susac syndrome. At the level of the study: Among the Susac syndrome patients sequenced, about 6 had active disease and roughly 8 were in remission. Patients with Susac syndrome had blood drawn and were at that point therapy-naive, on corticosteroids, or on intravenous immunoglobulin alone.

Study-wide results and caveats: The Susac syndrome CD4+ T cell repertoires displayed no clonal expansion.

The authors reverse transcribed about 0.5 to 1 ug RNA with random hexamers. The TCR beta CDR3 was amplified by immunoSEQ multiplex PCR across 54 Vbeta, 13 Jbeta. MiXCR, applied by TCRdb to the immunoSEQ multiplex PCR reads, yields one record per CDR3 protein. The table lists 55,000 to 80,000 distinct CDR3 sequences, 93% of them singletons. Material for sequencing was CD4+ T cells from PBMCs. The sequence was collected from a human donor with Susac syndrome. V and J are TRBV5-1 and TRBJ2-3; 7 bases are a match to TRBD2. CDR3 protein: CASGGGSTDTQYF. The DNA for the CDR3 is TGCGCCAGCGGCGGGGGTAGCACAGATACGCAGTATTTT.